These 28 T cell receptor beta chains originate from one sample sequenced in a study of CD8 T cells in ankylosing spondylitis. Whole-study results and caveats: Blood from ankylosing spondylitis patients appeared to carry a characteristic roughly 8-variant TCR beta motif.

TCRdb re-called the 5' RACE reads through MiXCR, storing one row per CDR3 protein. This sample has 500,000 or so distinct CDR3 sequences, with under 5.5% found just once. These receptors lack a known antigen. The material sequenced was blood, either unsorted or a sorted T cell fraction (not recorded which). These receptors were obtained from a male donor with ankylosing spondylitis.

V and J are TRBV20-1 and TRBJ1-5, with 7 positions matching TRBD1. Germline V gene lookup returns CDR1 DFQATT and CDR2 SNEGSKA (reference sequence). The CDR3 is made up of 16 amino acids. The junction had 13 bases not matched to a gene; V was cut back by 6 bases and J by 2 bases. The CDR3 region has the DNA TGCAGTGCAGGAGAACAGGGGATGGCGGGCAATCAGCCCCAGCATTTT. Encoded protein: CSAGEQGMAGNQPQHF.

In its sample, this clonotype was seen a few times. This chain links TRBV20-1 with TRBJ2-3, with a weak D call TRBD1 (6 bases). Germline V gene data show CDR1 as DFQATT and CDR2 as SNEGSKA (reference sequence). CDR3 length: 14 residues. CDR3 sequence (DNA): TGCAGCCTCCTAACAGGGAGCAGCACAGATACGCAGTATTTT. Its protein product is CSLLTGSSTDTQYF.

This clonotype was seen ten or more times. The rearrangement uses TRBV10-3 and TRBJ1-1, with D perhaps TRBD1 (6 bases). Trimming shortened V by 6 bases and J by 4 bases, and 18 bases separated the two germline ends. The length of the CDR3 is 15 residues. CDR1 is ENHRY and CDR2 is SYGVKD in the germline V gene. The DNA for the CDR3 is TGTGCCATCAGCCTTCGTACAGGGAGGGGCACTGAAGCTTTCTTT. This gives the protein CAISLRTGRGTEAFF.

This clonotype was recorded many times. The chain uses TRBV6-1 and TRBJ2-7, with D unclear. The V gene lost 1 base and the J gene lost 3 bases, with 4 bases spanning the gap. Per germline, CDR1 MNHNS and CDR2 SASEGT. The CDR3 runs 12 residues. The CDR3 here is CASSEGFYEQYF. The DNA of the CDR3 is TGTGCCAGCAGTGAAGGGTTCTACGAGCAGTACTTC.

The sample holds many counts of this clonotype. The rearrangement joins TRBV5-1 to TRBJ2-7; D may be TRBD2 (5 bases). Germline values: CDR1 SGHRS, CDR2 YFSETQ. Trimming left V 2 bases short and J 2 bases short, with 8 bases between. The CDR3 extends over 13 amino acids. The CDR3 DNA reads TGCGCCAGCAGCTTACACGGGACCTACGAGCAGTACTTC. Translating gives CASSLHGTYEQYF.

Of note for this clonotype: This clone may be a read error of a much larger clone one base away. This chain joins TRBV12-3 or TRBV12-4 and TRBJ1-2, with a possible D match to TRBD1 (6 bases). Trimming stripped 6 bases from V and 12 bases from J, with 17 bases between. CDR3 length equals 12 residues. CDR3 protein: CASRFDRSGHTF. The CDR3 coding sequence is TGTGCCAGCAGATTCGACAGGTCCGGCCACACCTTC.

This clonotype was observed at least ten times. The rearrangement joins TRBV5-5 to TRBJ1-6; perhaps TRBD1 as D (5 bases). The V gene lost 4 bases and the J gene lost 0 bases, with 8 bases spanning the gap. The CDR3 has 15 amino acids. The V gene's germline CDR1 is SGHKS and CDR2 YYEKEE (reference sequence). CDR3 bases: TGTGCCAGCAGCGGGGGTGGCTCCTATAATTCACCCCTCCACTTT. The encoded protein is CASSGGGSYNSPLHF. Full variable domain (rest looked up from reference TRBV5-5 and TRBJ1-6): DAGVTQSPTHLIKTRGQQVTLRCSPISGHKSVSWYQQVLGQGPQFIFQYYEKEERGRGNFPDRFSARQFPNYSSELNVNALLLGDSALYLCASSGGGSYNSPLHFGNGTRLTVT.

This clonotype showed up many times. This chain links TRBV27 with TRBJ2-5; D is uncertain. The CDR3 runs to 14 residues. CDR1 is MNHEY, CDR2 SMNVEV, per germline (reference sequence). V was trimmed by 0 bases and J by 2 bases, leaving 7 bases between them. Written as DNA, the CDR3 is TGTGCCAGCAGTTTATCGTGGCAGCAAGAGACCCAGTACTTC. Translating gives CASSLSWQQETQYF.

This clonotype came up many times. CDR3: CSAFSRSGFSTDTQYF. DNA for the CDR3: TGCAGTGCTTTCTCCCGTAGCGGGTTCAGCACAGATACGCAGTATTTT. The chain is built from TRBV20-1 and TRBJ2-3; 7 positions agree with TRBD2. Germline V gives CDR1 DFQATT, CDR2 SNEGSKA (reference sequence). The CDR3 is 16 residues long. J lost 0 bases, V lost 5 bases, and 11 bases had no gene match.

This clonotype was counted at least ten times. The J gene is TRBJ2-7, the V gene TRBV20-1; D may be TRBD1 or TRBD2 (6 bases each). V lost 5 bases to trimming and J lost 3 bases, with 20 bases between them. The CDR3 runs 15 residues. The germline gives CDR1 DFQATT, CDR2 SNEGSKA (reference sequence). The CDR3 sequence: CSAHPGAGKLYEQYF. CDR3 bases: TGCAGTGCTCATCCGGGGGCGGGAAAACTCTACGAGCAGTACTTC.

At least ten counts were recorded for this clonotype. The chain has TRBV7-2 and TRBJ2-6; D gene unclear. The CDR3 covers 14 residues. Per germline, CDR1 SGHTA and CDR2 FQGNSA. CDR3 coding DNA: TGTGCTTCAAACCCCTACTCTGGGGCCAACGTCCTGACTTTC. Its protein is CASNPYSGANVLTF.

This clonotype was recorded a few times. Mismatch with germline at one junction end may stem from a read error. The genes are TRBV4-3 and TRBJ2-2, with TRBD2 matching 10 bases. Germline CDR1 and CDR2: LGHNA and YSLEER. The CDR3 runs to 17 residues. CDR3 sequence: CASSKEVQRGGAGELFF. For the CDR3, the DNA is TGCGCCAGCAGCAAAGAGGTCCAGCGGGGGGGAGCCGGGGAGCTGTTTTTT.

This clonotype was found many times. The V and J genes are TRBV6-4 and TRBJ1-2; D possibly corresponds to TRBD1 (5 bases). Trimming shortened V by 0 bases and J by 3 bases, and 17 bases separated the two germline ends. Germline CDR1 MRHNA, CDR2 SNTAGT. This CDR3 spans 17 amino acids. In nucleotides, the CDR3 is TGTGCCAGCAGTGACTCAGAGGGGCAGGGTGATGACTATGGCTACACCTTC. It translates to CASSDSEGQGDDYGYTF.

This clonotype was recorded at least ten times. The CDR3 bases are TGCGCCAGCAGCTTGAACCCCAATCAGCCCCAGCATTTT. Translating gives CASSLNPNQPQHF. The chain joins TRBV5-1 to TRBJ1-5; D gene unclear. The CDR3 runs 13 residues. V shed 1 base and J shed 3 bases, with 5 bases lying between them. In germline, CDR1 is SGHRS, CDR2 YFSETQ.

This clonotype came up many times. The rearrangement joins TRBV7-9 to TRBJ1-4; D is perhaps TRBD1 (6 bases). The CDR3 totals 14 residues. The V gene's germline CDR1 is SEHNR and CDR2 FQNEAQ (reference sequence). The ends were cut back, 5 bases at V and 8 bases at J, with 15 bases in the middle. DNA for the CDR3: TGTGCCAGCAGCCGGGGGGCAGTAGGGGAAAAACTGTTTTTT. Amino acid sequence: CASSRGAVGEKLFF.

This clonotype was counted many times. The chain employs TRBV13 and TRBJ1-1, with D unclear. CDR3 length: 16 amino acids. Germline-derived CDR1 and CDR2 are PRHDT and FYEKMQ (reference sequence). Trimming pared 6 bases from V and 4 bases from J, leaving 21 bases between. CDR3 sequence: CASSMRSLGYRTEAFF. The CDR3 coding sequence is TGTGCCAGCAGTATGAGGTCCCTGGGCTACCGCACTGAAGCTTTCTTT.

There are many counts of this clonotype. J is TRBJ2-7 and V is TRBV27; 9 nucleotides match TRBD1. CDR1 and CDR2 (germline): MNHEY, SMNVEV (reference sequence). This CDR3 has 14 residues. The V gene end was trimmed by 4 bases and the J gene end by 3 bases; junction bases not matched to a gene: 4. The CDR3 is CASSSGQGFYEQYF. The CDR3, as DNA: TGTGCCAGCAGTTCGGGACAGGGCTTCTACGAGCAGTACTTC.

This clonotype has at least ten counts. CDR3 sequence: CASSWGITSGIVYEQYF. For the CDR3, the DNA is TGTGCCAGCAGCTGGGGGATTACTAGCGGGATTGTCTACGAGCAGTACTTC. The chain has TRBV6-1 and TRBJ2-7; TRBD2 agrees at 10 bases. The CDR3 contains 17 residues. Germline CDR1 MNHNS, CDR2 SASEGT. J was trimmed by 3 bases and V by 6 bases; bases with no gene match: 14.

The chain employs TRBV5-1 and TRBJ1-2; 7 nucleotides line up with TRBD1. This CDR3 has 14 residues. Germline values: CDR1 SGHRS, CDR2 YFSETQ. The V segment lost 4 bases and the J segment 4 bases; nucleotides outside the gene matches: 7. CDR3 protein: CASSTGTDVYGYTF. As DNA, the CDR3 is TGCGCCAGCAGCACCGGGACAGACGTCTATGGCTACACCTTC.

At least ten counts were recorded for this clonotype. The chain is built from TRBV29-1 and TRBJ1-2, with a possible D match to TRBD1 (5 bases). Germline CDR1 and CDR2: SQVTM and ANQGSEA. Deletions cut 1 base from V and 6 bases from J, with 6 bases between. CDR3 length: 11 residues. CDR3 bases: TGCAGCGTTGAAGGGGGCCATGGCTACACCTTC. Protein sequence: CSVEGGHGYTF.

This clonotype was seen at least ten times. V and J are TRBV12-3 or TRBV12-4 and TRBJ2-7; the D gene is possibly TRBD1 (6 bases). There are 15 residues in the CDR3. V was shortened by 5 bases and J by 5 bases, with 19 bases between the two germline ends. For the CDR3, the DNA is TGTGCCAGCAGTCAGGGGAGCGGTCGATGGAACGAGCAGTACTTC. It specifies CASSQGSGRWNEQYF.

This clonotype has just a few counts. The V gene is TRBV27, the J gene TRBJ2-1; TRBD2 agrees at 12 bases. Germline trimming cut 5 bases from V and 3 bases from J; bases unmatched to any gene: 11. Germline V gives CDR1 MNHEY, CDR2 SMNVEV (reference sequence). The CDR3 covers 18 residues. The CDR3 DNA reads TGTGCCAGCAGTCCCCTAGCGGGGGGGCCGGTATACTACAATGAGCAGTTCTTC. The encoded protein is CASSPLAGGPVYYNEQFF.

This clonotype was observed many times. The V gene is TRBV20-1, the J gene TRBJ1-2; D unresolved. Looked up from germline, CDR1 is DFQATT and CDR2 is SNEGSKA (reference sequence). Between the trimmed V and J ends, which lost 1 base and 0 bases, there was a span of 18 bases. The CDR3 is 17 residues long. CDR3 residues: CSARGDMAVTPNYGYTF. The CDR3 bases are TGCAGTGCTAGAGGGGATATGGCAGTAACCCCTAACTATGGCTACACCTTC.

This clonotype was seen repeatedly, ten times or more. The CDR3 is CASSLGTPGADTQYF. The CDR3 nucleotides read TGTGCCAGCAGCTTAGGGACCCCCGGGGCAGATACGCAGTATTTT. V and J are TRBV7-2 and TRBJ2-3; a possible D gene is TRBD2 (5 bases). This CDR3 is built from 15 residues. Germline lookup yields CDR1 SGHTA and CDR2 FQGNSA. V lost 1 base and J 4 bases, leaving 12 bases between the germline ends.

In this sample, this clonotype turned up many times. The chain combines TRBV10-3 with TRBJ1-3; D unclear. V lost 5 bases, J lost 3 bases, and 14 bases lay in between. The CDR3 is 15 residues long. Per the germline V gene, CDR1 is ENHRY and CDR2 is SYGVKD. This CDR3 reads CAISTQMAYGNTIYF. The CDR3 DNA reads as TGTGCCATCAGTACCCAGATGGCGTATGGAAACACCATATATTTT.

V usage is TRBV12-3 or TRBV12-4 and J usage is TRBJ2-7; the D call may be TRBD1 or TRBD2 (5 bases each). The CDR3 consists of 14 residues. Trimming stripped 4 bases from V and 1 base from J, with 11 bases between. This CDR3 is CASSYGTPSYEQYF. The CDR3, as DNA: TGTGCCAGCAGTTACGGGACGCCTTCCTACGAGCAGTACTTC.

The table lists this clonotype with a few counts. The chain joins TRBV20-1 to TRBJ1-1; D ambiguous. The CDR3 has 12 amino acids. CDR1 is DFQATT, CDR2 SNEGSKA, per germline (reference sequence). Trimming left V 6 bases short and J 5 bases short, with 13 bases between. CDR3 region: CSAQQRRTEAFF. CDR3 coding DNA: TGCAGTGCCCAACAAAGGAGGACTGAAGCTTTCTTT.

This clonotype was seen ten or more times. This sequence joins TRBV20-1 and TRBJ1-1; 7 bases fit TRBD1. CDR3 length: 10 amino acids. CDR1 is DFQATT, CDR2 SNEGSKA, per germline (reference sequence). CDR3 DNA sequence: TGCAGGGAAGACAGGGAGGAGGCTTTCTTT. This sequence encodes CREDREEAFF.